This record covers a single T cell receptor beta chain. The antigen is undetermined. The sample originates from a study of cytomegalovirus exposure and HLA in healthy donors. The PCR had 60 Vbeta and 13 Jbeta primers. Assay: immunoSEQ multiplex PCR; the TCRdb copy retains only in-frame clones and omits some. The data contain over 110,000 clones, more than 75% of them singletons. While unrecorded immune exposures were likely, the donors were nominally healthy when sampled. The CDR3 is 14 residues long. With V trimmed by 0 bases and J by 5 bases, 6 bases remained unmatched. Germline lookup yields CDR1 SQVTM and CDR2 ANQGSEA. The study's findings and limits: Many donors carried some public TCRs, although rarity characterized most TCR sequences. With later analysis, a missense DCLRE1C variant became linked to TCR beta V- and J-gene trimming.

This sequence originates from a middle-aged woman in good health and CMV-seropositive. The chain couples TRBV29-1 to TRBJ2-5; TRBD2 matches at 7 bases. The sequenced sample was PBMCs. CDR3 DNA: TGCAGCGTTGAAGATCGCGGGGGATCGGAGACCCAGTACTTC. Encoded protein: CSVEDRGGSETQYF.